The 31 T cell receptor beta chains below were found in one sample sequenced in a study of tumor-infiltrating lymphocytes in localized non-small cell lung cancer listed by TCRdb under 2021. The library was obtained by the immunoSEQ multiplex PCR assay. TCRdb mirrors the immuneACCESS table, restricted to in-frame sequences. Some clones are absent from its copies; in checked studies, under half trace to an unresolved V gene, and the reason for the others is unknown. The sample table lists about 16,000 clones, over 55% of them with a count of one. Together, the top ten hold 5.5% to 7.5% of the sample. The sequenced material came from lung tumor tissue. Every receptor here comes from a human donor with non-small cell lung cancer.

The chain couples TRBV29-1 to TRBJ1-2, with D unresolved. Looked up from germline, CDR1 is SQVTM and CDR2 is ANQGSEA. Trimming took off 6 bases at V and 4 bases at J, with 18 bases between the two ends. The CDR3 runs 14 residues. This CDR3 is CSVDGREKIYGYTF. CDR3 DNA sequence: TGCAGCGTCGATGGACGGGAGAAGATCTATGGCTACACCTTC.

The chain joins TRBV7-2 to TRBJ1-4, with D perhaps matching TRBD1 (6 bases). V lost 4 bases, J lost 7 bases, and 13 bases lay in between. Per the germline V gene, CDR1 is SGHTA and CDR2 is FQGNSA. This CDR3 is built from 14 residues. CDR3 coding DNA: TGTGCCAGCAGCTATCAGGGGATCGGTGAAAAACTGTTTTTT. Its protein is CASSYQGIGEKLFF. The variable domain in full, completed from reference TRBV7-2 and TRBJ1-4, reads GAGVSQSPSNKVTEKGKDVELRCDPISGHTALYWYRQSLGQGLEFLIYFQGNSAPDKSGLPSDRFSAERTGGSVSTLTIQRTQQEDSAVYLCASSYQGIGEKLFFGSGTQLSVL.

The chain links TRBV14 to TRBJ2-2, with TRBD1 matching over 7 bases. V lost 0 bases, J lost 5 bases, and 6 bases stayed unmatched. Germline V gene sequence: CDR1 SGHDN, CDR2 FVKESK. The CDR3 covers 16 residues. The CDR3 spells CASSQDTGEITGELFF. CDR3 bases: TGTGCCAGCAGCCAAGATACAGGGGAAATTACCGGGGAGCTGTTTTTT.

The chain has TRBV7-2 and TRBJ2-7; weak D call: TRBD1 (5 bases). Germline V lookup: CDR1 SGHTA, CDR2 FQGNSA. V lost 5 bases to trimming and J lost 4 bases, with 15 bases between them. This CDR3 has 14 residues. CDR3 in amino acids: CASSSRRESYEQYF. The CDR3 DNA follows: TGTGCCAGCAGCAGCCGCAGGGAATCGTACGAGCAGTACTTC.

The chain couples TRBV7-2 to TRBJ2-7, with D unclear. Germline CDR1 is SGHTA and CDR2 is FQGNSA. The CDR3 length is 14 residues. V lost 5 bases to trimming and J lost 7 bases, with 18 bases between them. The CDR3 DNA reads TGTGCCAGCAGCCAAACACCCGGATCGGGTGAGCAGTACTTC. Amino acid sequence: CASSQTPGSGEQYF.

The V and J genes are TRBV7-2 and TRBJ2-2; 7 positions agree with TRBD2. The germline gives CDR1 SGHTA, CDR2 FQGNSA. The junction had 13 bases not matched to a gene; V was cut back by 2 bases and J by 4 bases. This CDR3 contains 18 residues. The CDR3 DNA reads TGTGCCAGCAGCTTACTTCCCATTGTCGGCGGGAGCACCGGGGAGCTGTTTTTT. Its translation: CASSLLPIVGGSTGELFF.

This rearrangement joins TRBV11-2 to TRBJ2-7, with D tentatively TRBD1 (5 bases). Germline V gene lookup returns CDR1 SGHAT and CDR2 FQNNGV. Trimming removed 1 base at V and 4 bases at J, with 14 bases between. The CDR3 sequence is 15 residues long. The CDR3 nucleotides are TGTGCCAGCAGCTTAGCAGGGCCGGCTATTTACGAGCAGTACTTC. Translation gives CASSLAGPAIYEQYF.

The rearrangement uses TRBV11-2 and TRBJ2-7; the match to TRBD2 covers 8 bases. Germline V lookup: CDR1 SGHAT, CDR2 FQNNGV. CDR3 size: 13 residues. With V trimmed by 3 bases and J by 6 bases, 4 bases remained unmatched. The CDR3 loop reads CASSLGTSIEQYF. For the CDR3, the DNA is TGTGCCAGCAGCTTGGGGACTAGTATCGAGCAGTACTTC.

This clone occurred once. This sequence joins TRBV19 and TRBJ1-1; D possibly corresponds to TRBD1 (5 bases). Germline loops: CDR1 LNHDA, CDR2 SQIVND (reference sequence). The V end was cut by 1 base, the J end by 4 bases, with 13 bases between. This CDR3 is 15 amino acids long. The DNA for the CDR3 is TGTGCCAGTAGTATAGTGGGTGTGAGGGGCACTGAAGCTTTCTTT. Amino acids: CASSIVGVRGTEAFF.

The V call is TRBV5-1, the J call TRBJ2-3; 10 positions agree with TRBD2. In germline, CDR1 is SGHRS, CDR2 YFSETQ. Trimming took 0 bases from V and 5 from J; bases not matched to a gene: 9. The CDR3 loop spans 17 amino acids. The CDR3 sequence: CASSLGGSGGAGDTQYF. The CDR3, as DNA: TGCGCCAGCAGCTTGGGGGGCAGCGGGGGGGCCGGAGATACGCAGTATTTT.

The chain couples TRBV7-2 to TRBJ2-1; 7 bases line up with TRBD2. Unmatched junction bases numbered 8, after V lost 1 base and J lost 8 bases. This CDR3 region has 15 residues. CDR1 SGHTA and CDR2 FQGNSA come from the germline V gene. The CDR3 reads CASSLGTSGWYEQFF. CDR3 coding DNA: TGTGCCAGCAGCTTAGGGACTAGTGGGTGGTATGAGCAGTTCTTC. Drawing the rest from reference TRBV7-2 and TRBJ2-1, the complete variable domain is GAGVSQSPSNKVTEKGKDVELRCDPISGHTALYWYRQSLGQGLEFLIYFQGNSAPDKSGLPSDRFSAERTGGSVSTLTIQRTQQEDSAVYLCASSLGTSGWYEQFFGPGTRLTVL.

This clone was seen only a few times. The chain joins TRBV7-9 to TRBJ1-5; D gene ambiguous. Germline V lookup: CDR1 SEHNR, CDR2 FQNEAQ (reference sequence). V shed 1 base and J shed 7 bases, with 8 bases lying between them. This CDR3 comprises 13 residues. The CDR3 region is CASSLERGQPQHF. The CDR3 DNA reads TGTGCCAGCAGCTTAGAGAGAGGGCAGCCCCAGCATTTT.

In the case of this clone: One end of the junction varies from germline; a read error may be responsible. This chain uses TRBV7-2 with TRBJ2-3; 7 bases agree with TRBD2. This CDR3 is built from 16 residues. Germline CDR1 is SGHTA and CDR2 is FQGNSA. The CDR3: CASSPPGLRRLNTQYF. CDR3 nucleotides: TGTGCCAGCAGCCCCCCGGGACTACGTAGGCTAAATACGCAATATTTT.

The chain is built from TRBV7-2 and TRBJ2-7, with D unresolved. The germline V gene has CDR1 SGHTA and CDR2 FQGNSA. The ends were cut back, 5 bases at V and 7 bases at J, with 15 bases in the middle. The CDR3 consists of 13 residues. The chain's CDR3 is CASSLPGPVEQYF. The CDR3 bases are TGTGCCAGCAGCCTCCCCGGACCGGTAGAGCAGTACTTC.

The V gene is TRBV5-6, the J gene TRBJ1-5; 9 bases are shared with TRBD1. The CDR3 is made up of 16 amino acids. The J segment lost 5 bases and the V segment lost 1 base, leaving 7 bases of the junction unmatched. Germline V gives CDR1 SGHDT, CDR2 YYEEEE. The DNA for the CDR3 is TGTGCCAGCAGCTTGAGCTGGACAGGGGTGGATCAGCCCCAGCATTTT. The encoded protein is CASSLSWTGVDQPQHF. Using reference TRBV5-6 and TRBJ1-5 for the parts outside the CDR3, the full variable domain is DAGVTQSPTHLIKTRGQQVTLRCSPKSGHDTVSWYQQALGQGPQFIFQYYEEEERQRGNFPDRFSGHQFPNYSSELNVNALLLGDSALYLCASSLSWTGVDQPQHFGDGTRLSIL.

The rearrangement joins TRBV10-3 to TRBJ1-2; no clear D. Germline V gene data show CDR1 as ENHRY and CDR2 as SYGVKD. Trimming took 0 bases from V and 1 from J, leaving 6 bases between them. This CDR3 has 14 amino acids. CDR3 DNA sequence: TGTGCCATCAGTGAGTCTTCAGATAACTATGGCTACACCTTC. It yields the protein CAISESSDNYGYTF.

A few counts support this clone. The chain carries TRBV5-4 and TRBJ2-3; 8 nucleotides align to TRBD2. The germline V gene has CDR1 SGHNT and CDR2 YYREEE (reference sequence). This CDR3 is built from 15 residues. Trimming took 0 bases from V and 4 from J; bases not matched to a gene: 4. CDR3 in DNA: TGTGCCAGCAGCTTGGAGCCTAGCGGGTCAGATACGCAGTATTTT. The encoded protein is CASSLEPSGSDTQYF.

CDR3 loop: CASRRGWEKAFF. DNA of the CDR3: TGTGCCAGCCGCCGAGGATGGGAAAAAGCTTTCTTT. The chain employs TRBV2 and TRBJ1-1; D is unclear. The CDR3 contains 12 residues. V was cut by 8 bases and J by 9 bases, with 16 bases left in between. Germline loops: CDR1 SNHLY, CDR2 FYNNEI.

The genes are TRBV5-4 and TRBJ2-3; D possibly corresponds to TRBD2 (6 bases). From germline, CDR1 is SGHNT and CDR2 YYREEE (reference sequence). This CDR3 is 14 amino acids long. V shed 6 bases and J shed 7 bases, with 18 bases lying between them. The CDR3 region is CASTGTPAQNTQYF. CDR3 nucleotides: TGTGCCAGCACTGGGACTCCGGCCCAGAATACGCAGTATTTT. Full variable domain (missing parts from reference TRBV5-4 and TRBJ2-3): ETGVTQSPTHLIKTRGQQVTLRCSSQSGHNTVSWYQQALGQGPQFIFQYYREEENGRGNFPPRFSGLQFPNYSSELNVNALELDDSALYLCASTGTPAQNTQYFGPGTRLTVL.

The chain joins TRBV7-9 to TRBJ1-1, with D possibly TRBD1 on 5 matching bases. Per the germline V gene, CDR1 is SEHNR and CDR2 is FQNEAQ (reference sequence). The CDR3 covers 14 residues. The V gene lost 4 bases and the J gene lost 0 bases, with 9 bases spanning the gap. This chain's CDR3 is CASSSGRLNTEAFF. CDR3 sequence (DNA): TGTGCCAGCAGCTCGGGACGGTTGAACACTGAAGCTTTCTTT.

V and J are TRBV27 and TRBJ2-3; D is uncertain. Trimming removed 5 bases at V and 0 bases at J, with 3 bases between. The germline gives CDR1 MNHEY, CDR2 SMNVEV (reference sequence). This CDR3 spans 12 amino acids. The chain's CDR3 is CASSPSTDTQYF. The DNA of the CDR3 is TGTGCCAGCAGTCCTAGCACAGATACGCAGTATTTT.

In this sample, this clone turned up a few times. The V gene is TRBV7-2, the J gene TRBJ1-4; D is perhaps TRBD1 (5 bases). V dropped 4 bases and J dropped 5 bases, with 11 bases sitting between them. In germline, CDR1 is SGHTA, CDR2 FQGNSA. The CDR3 extends over 14 amino acids. CDR3 in amino acids: CASSSTGSNEKLFF. The CDR3 DNA reads TGTGCCAGCAGCTCCACAGGCTCGAATGAAAAACTGTTTTTT.

The gene calls are TRBV6-5 and TRBJ1-5; maybe TRBD1 (5 bases). V shed 5 bases and J shed 4 bases, with 15 bases lying between them. From germline, CDR1 is MNHEY and CDR2 SVGAGI. This CDR3 is built from 15 residues. CDR3 loop: CASSLPYRKNQPQHF. The CDR3 nucleotides are TGTGCCAGCAGTCTGCCCTACAGGAAGAATCAGCCCCAGCATTTT.

The V gene is TRBV28, the J gene TRBJ1-2; perhaps TRBD1 as D (5 bases). Germline V gene lookup returns CDR1 MDHEN and CDR2 SYDVKM. Trimming removed 10 bases from V and 4 bases from J, with 19 bases in between. This CDR3 is built from 14 residues. The CDR3 loop reads CAILPGTGFYGYTF. CDR3 coding DNA: TGTGCCATCTTACCCGGGACGGGATTCTATGGCTACACCTTC.

By frequency in the sample, this clone is medium-sized (0.01 to 0.1%). The rearrangement uses TRBV11-2 and TRBJ1-1, with D unresolved. The CDR3 is made up of 15 amino acids. Per the germline V gene, CDR1 is SGHAT and CDR2 is FQNNGV. Trimming stripped 0 bases from V and 1 base from J, with 9 bases between. In nucleotides, the CDR3 is TGTGCCAGCAGCTTAGACGCCGTTCGGAACACTGAAGCTTTCTTT. Protein: CASSLDAVRNTEAFF.

The CDR3 DNA follows: TGTGCCAGCAGCAGCTTATGGCGGGAGGACCTCACAGATACGCAGTATTTT. This sequence encodes CASSSLWREDLTDTQYF. The chain links TRBV7-9 to TRBJ2-3; 8 bases are a match to TRBD2. J gave up 2 bases and V 5 bases, and 12 bases lay outside the gene matches. This CDR3 has 17 amino acids. Looked up from germline, CDR1 is SEHNR and CDR2 is FQNEAQ (reference sequence).

This chain uses TRBV5-4 with TRBJ2-3; 7 bases align to TRBD1. The germline CDR1 and CDR2 sequences are SGHNT and YYREEE (reference sequence). The CDR3 consists of 12 residues. The V gene end was trimmed by 2 bases and the J gene end by 6 bases; junction bases not matched to a gene: 0. The CDR3 DNA sequence: TGTGCCAGCAGCTTACAGGGGGATACGCAGTATTTT. Residues: CASSLQGDTQYF. Full variable domain (rest looked up from reference TRBV5-4 and TRBJ2-3): ETGVTQSPTHLIKTRGQQVTLRCSSQSGHNTVSWYQQALGQGPQFIFQYYREEENGRGNFPPRFSGLQFPNYSSELNVNALELDDSALYLCASSLQGDTQYFGPGTRLTVL.

This clone was counted between two and nine times. The chain carries TRBV7-2 and TRBJ2-7; 8 nucleotides line up with TRBD2. Trimming at V came to 1 base and at J to 2 bases, leaving 7 bases not matched to a gene. The CDR3 is 16 residues long. Germline CDR1 is SGHTA and CDR2 is FQGNSA. The CDR3 reads CASSLGPSGSAYEQYF. The CDR3 DNA sequence: TGTGCCAGCAGCTTAGGGCCTAGCGGGTCCGCCTACGAGCAGTACTTC.

This clone has more than one count but fewer than ten. V is TRBV5-4 and J is TRBJ1-2; D unresolved. This CDR3 region has 14 residues. Trimming took off 9 bases at V and 2 bases at J, with 17 bases between the two ends. Germline-derived CDR1 and CDR2 are SGHNT and YYREEE (reference sequence). CDR3 region: CATQVRGVNYGYTF. In DNA, the CDR3 is TGTGCCACACAAGTGCGGGGAGTCAACTATGGCTACACCTTC. The variable domain in full, with the rest retrieved from reference TRBV5-4 and TRBJ1-2, is ETGVTQSPTHLIKTRGQQVTLRCSSQSGHNTVSWYQQALGQGPQFIFQYYREEENGRGNFPPRFSGLQFPNYSSELNVNALELDDSALYLCATQVRGVNYGYTFGSGTRLTVV.

This clone has just a few counts. This chain joins TRBV7-6 and TRBJ2-7, with 7 bases identical to TRBD2. This CDR3 comprises 12 residues. The junction had 4 bases not matched to a gene; V was cut back by 5 bases and J by 6 bases. Germline V gene data show CDR1 as SGHVS and CDR2 as FNYEAQ. The CDR3: CASSTASGEQYF. The CDR3 nucleotides are TGTGCCAGCAGCACCGCTAGCGGCGAGCAGTACTTC.

The V gene is TRBV6-5, the J gene TRBJ2-3; D not certain. CDR1 MNHEY and CDR2 SVGAGI come from the germline V gene. The CDR3 loop spans 13 amino acids. Trimming shortened V by 6 bases and J by 0 bases, and 7 bases separated the two germline ends. As DNA, the CDR3 is TGTGCCAGCAGACTTACTAGCACAGATACGCAGTATTTT. It specifies CASRLTSTDTQYF.